The 10 T cell receptor beta chains listed next were all sequenced from one sample in a study of beta chain features in type 1 diabetes. Study results and limitations: Shortening of TCRB CDR3s, moderate but significant, appeared in all four CD4+ subsets of Type 1 diabetes patients.

Reverse transcribing all isolated RNA meant expressed TCRB transcripts were sequenced. Profiled with immunoSEQ multiplex PCR; TCRdb holds only in-frame clones, not every one. This sample has hundreds of thousands of clones, with 15% found just once. The antigens for these receptors are not known. Sequenced input: naive CD4+ T cells from blood. These receptors all come from a man younger than 35 with type 1 diabetes.

This clone was counted only a few times. The chain's CDR3 is CASSLVGGSDTQYF. In DNA, the CDR3 is TGTGCCAGCAGCTTGGTGGGAGGGTCCGATACGCAGTATTTT. The J gene is TRBJ2-3, the V gene TRBV7-9; 7 bases match TRBD2. Per the germline V gene, CDR1 is SEHNR and CDR2 is FQNEAQ (reference sequence). The V segment lost 3 bases and the J segment 6 bases; nucleotides outside the gene matches: 6. CDR3 length: 14 residues.

This clone has a handful of counts. The chain is built from TRBV6-5 and TRBJ2-5; TRBD2 matches at 7 bases. The CDR3 has 15 amino acids. The trim removed 7 bases at V and 2 bases at J, leaving 10 bases unmatched. Germline loops: CDR1 MNHEY, CDR2 SVGAGI. CDR3 in DNA: TGTGCCAGCACCCCCCCCGGGGGGATTCAAGAGACCCAGTACTTC. Its translation is CASTPPGGIQETQYF.

V gene TRBV27 combines with J gene TRBJ2-7; 15 nucleotides match TRBD2. This CDR3 contains 16 residues. J gave up 5 bases and V 4 bases, and 6 bases lay outside the gene matches. Germline CDR1 is MNHEY and CDR2 is SMNVEV (reference sequence). CDR3 region: CASSSRTSGRAHEQYF. The CDR3 bases are TGTGCCAGCAGTTCGCGGACTAGCGGGAGGGCCCACGAGCAGTACTTC.

The gene calls are TRBV7-7 and TRBJ2-3; D remains unclear. The V end was cut by 5 bases, the J end by 0 bases, with 12 bases between. CDR1 SSHAT and CDR2 FNYEAQ come from the germline V gene (reference sequence). The CDR3 is 15 amino acids. CDR3 residues: CASSVGSHSTDTQYF. CDR3 nucleotides: TGTGCCAGCAGCGTCGGGTCCCACAGCACAGATACGCAGTATTTT.

This rearrangement joins TRBV5-8 to TRBJ2-3, with 9 bases identical to TRBD2. Losses at the gene ends were 0 bases for V and 5 bases for J; bases not matched to a gene: 7. This CDR3 is 16 amino acids long. In germline, CDR1 is SGHTS, CDR2 YDEGEE. Here the CDR3 DNA reads TGTGCCAGCAGCTTGGGGGCTAGCGGGGTCAAAGATACGCAGTATTTT. Translated: CASSLGASGVKDTQYF.

The chain combines TRBV19 with TRBJ1-2; D uncertain. In germline, CDR1 is LNHDA, CDR2 SQIVND (reference sequence). This CDR3 is built from 15 residues. V was cut by 3 bases and J by 4 bases, with 15 bases left in between. The CDR3 coding sequence is TGTGCCAGTAGTATGGATGGAGGGCGGATCTATGGCTACACCTTC. It specifies CASSMDGGRIYGYTF.

This clone has a handful of counts. The rearrangement links TRBV28 to TRBJ2-5; 8 bases agree with TRBD2. Germline CDR1 reads MDHEN; CDR2 reads SYDVKM. The CDR3 spans 13 residues. The V gene end was trimmed by 7 bases and the J gene end by 4 bases; junction bases not matched to a gene: 5. CDR3 amino acids: CASNRGGRETQYF. The CDR3 nucleotides are TGTGCCAGCAACCGGGGGGGCCGAGAGACCCAGTACTTC.

This chain joins TRBV4-2 and TRBJ2-1; 8 positions match TRBD2. The germline gives CDR1 LGHNA, CDR2 YNFKEQ. The J segment lost 0 bases and the V segment lost 3 bases, leaving 16 bases of the junction unmatched. The CDR3 has 20 residues. CDR3 coding DNA: TGTGCCAGCAGCCAGCCGGTCGCGGGAGGCCCCCGCAGCTCCTACAATGAGCAGTTCTTC. Translating gives CASSQPVAGGPRSSYNEQFF.

This clone was detected only a few times. V gene TRBV14 combines with J gene TRBJ2-1; 7 bases align to TRBD1. Germline V gene sequence: CDR1 SGHDN, CDR2 FVKESK. The CDR3 has 13 amino acids. V gave up 5 bases and J gave up 5 bases; unmatched junction bases: 3. CDR3 DNA: TGTGCCAGCAGCGGGACAGTTAACAATGAGCAGTTCTTC. Amino acid sequence: CASSGTVNNEQFF.

The chain recombines TRBV10-3 with TRBJ2-3; possibly TRBD2 for D (5 bases). V lost 7 bases and J 2 bases, leaving 13 bases between the germline ends. The CDR3 spans 14 residues. Looked up from germline, CDR1 is ENHRY and CDR2 is SYGVKD. The CDR3: CAINSGANTDTQYF. CDR3 in DNA: TGTGCCATCAACAGCGGAGCCAACACAGATACGCAGTATTTT.